Shown below are 20 T cell receptor beta chains from a single sample sequenced in a study of identical twins. TCRdb fed the 5' RACE reads into MiXCR, producing one record per CDR3 protein. The repertoire consists of 1.5 million to 2 million distinct CDR3 sequences, with under 35% occurring once and the leading ten covering approximately 0.25%. The specimen was cord blood. Every receptor here comes from a newborn girl in good health.

The sample holds many counts of this clonotype. This rearrangement joins TRBV12-3 or TRBV12-4 to TRBJ2-5; weak D call: TRBD1 (6 bases). The CDR3 spans 12 residues. V lost 7 bases to trimming and J lost 4 bases, with 10 bases between them. Here the CDR3 reads CASKQGPETQYF. CDR3 nucleotides: TGTGCCAGCAAACAGGGTCCAGAGACCCAGTACTTC.

CDR3 nucleotides: TGCAGTGCTAGAGAACCGCTCTTCACCGAGCAGTTCTTC. Translation: CSAREPLFTEQFF. V gene TRBV20-1 combines with J gene TRBJ2-1, with D uncertain. Per germline, CDR1 DFQATT and CDR2 SNEGSKA (reference sequence). The germline V and J ends were trimmed by 0 bases and 10 bases, with 13 bases remaining between them. The CDR3 totals 13 residues.

This clonotype turned up a few times. The chain carries TRBV28 and TRBJ2-1, with D tentatively TRBD1 or TRBD2 (5 bases each). The V gene's germline CDR1 is MDHEN and CDR2 SYDVKM. Trimming removed 4 bases from V and 1 base from J, with 14 bases in between. The CDR3 covers 16 residues. The CDR3 reads CASSSGTLISYNEQFF. The CDR3 nucleotides are TGTGCCAGCAGTTCCGGGACCCTTATTTCCTACAATGAGCAGTTCTTC. The full variable domain, with the rest looked up from reference TRBV28 and TRBJ2-1, is DVKVTQSSRYLVKRTGEKVFLECVQDMDHENMFWYRQDPGLGLRLIYFSYDVKMKEKGDIPEGYSVSREKKERFSLILESASTNQTSMYLCASSSGTLISYNEQFFGPGTRLTVL.

The rearrangement links TRBV9 to TRBJ2-1; D call uncertain. Germline V gene sequence: CDR1 SGDLS, CDR2 YYNGEE. The CDR3 spans 14 residues. Between the trimmed V and J ends, which lost 0 bases and 6 bases, there was a span of 10 bases. The CDR3 reads CASSVEGRPNEQFF. For the CDR3, the DNA is TGTGCCAGCAGCGTAGAGGGCAGACCCAATGAGCAGTTCTTC.

This chain links TRBV7-9 with TRBJ2-2; weak D call: TRBD2 (6 bases). Germline values: CDR1 SEHNR, CDR2 FQNEAQ (reference sequence). The V and J ends lost 9 bases and 4 bases respectively, with 15 bases between them. CDR3 length equals 14 residues. The CDR3 spells CASSIGEATGELFF. The CDR3 DNA reads TGTGCCAGTAGTATTGGGGAGGCCACCGGGGAGCTGTTTTTT. Using reference TRBV7-9 and TRBJ2-2 for the parts outside the CDR3, the full variable domain is DTGVSQNPRHKITKRGQNVTFRCDPISEHNRLYWYRQTLGQGPEFLTYFQNEAQLEKSRLLSDRFSAERPKGSFSTLEIQRTEQGDSAMYLCASSIGEATGELFFGEGSRLTVL.

This clonotype was seen a handful of times. V gene TRBV5-4 combines with J gene TRBJ2-7; no clear D. The CDR3 is 16 residues long. V gave up 2 bases and J gave up 1 base, with 16 bases separating them. In germline, CDR1 is SGHNT, CDR2 YYREEE (reference sequence). CDR3 DNA sequence: TGTGCCAGCAGCTTTCGCGGCTTAAAGATGTCCTACGAGCAGTACTTC. It translates to CASSFRGLKMSYEQYF.

The V gene is TRBV20-1, the J gene TRBJ2-2; TRBD2 agrees at 9 bases. Germline CDR1 and CDR2: DFQATT and SNEGSKA (reference sequence). Trimming removed 2 bases from V and 0 bases from J; junction bases left unmatched: 1. The CDR3 runs to 15 residues. CDR3 DNA: TGCAGTGCTAGAAGACTAGCGGCGAACACCGGGGAGCTGTTTTTT. This encodes CSARRLAANTGELFF.

This clonotype was observed a handful of times. The chain has TRBV20-1 and TRBJ1-1, with D perhaps matching TRBD1 (5 bases). The CDR3 contains 11 residues. Between the trimmed V and J ends, which lost 1 base and 11 bases, there was a span of 11 bases. Germline loops: CDR1 DFQATT, CDR2 SNEGSKA (reference sequence). The CDR3 DNA reads as TGCAGTGCTAGAGTGACCTCAGGGGCTTTCTTT. Translating it yields CSARVTSGAFF.

J is TRBJ2-3 and V is TRBV10-2; TRBD1 might be the D (5 bases). The CDR3 spans 15 residues. Germline assignment: CDR1 WSHSY and CDR2 SAAADI. V dropped 2 bases and J dropped 5 bases, with 14 bases sitting between them. As DNA, the CDR3 is TGCGCCAGCAGTGAGGGGGCAATTAGGGGAGATACGCAGTATTTT. Translated: CASSEGAIRGDTQYF.

This chain uses TRBV6-4 with TRBJ2-7, with D maybe TRBD2 (6 bases). Trimming stripped 4 bases from V and 7 bases from J, with 14 bases between. The germline V gene has CDR1 MRHNA and CDR2 SNTAGT. The CDR3 has 13 amino acids. CDR3 loop: CASSADNLAEQYF. Written as DNA, the CDR3 is TGTGCCAGCAGTGCCGATAACCTAGCGGAGCAGTACTTC.

CDR3 coding DNA: TGTGCCAGCAATAGTGTCTCCCGGCAAGAGACCCAGTACTTC. This gives the protein CASNSVSRQETQYF. J is TRBJ2-5 and V is TRBV2; no clear D gene. Trimming pared 7 bases from V and 2 bases from J, leaving 14 bases between. CDR3 length equals 14 residues. CDR1 and CDR2 from the germline V gene are SNHLY and FYNNEI.

This chain connects TRBV29-1 to TRBJ1-5; no definite D call. Trimming cost V 1 base and J 8 bases, with 21 bases left between them. CDR3 length equals 16 residues. Germline V CDR1 and CDR2: SQVTM, ANQGSEA. Written as DNA, the CDR3 is TGCAGCGTTGAAGGATGGCGGGCGCGGAGTAGGGAGCCCCAGCATTTT. This encodes CSVEGWRARSREPQHF.

The sample holds a few counts of this clonotype. This chain joins TRBV11-2 and TRBJ1-1; D is undetermined. The CDR3 extends over 13 amino acids. Trimming stripped 2 bases from V and 7 bases from J, with 11 bases between. Germline V gives CDR1 SGHAT, CDR2 FQNNGV. CDR3 sequence (DNA): TGTGCCAGCAGCTTATCGCACAGAAATGAAGCTTTCTTT. Translating it yields CASSLSHRNEAFF.

Comments on this clonotype: A junction boundary mismatches the germline segment, possibly from a read error. The chain carries TRBV4-2 and TRBJ2-5; 10 bases match TRBD2. The CDR3 is 16 residues long. CDR1 and CDR2 (germline): LGHNA, YNFKEQ. The CDR3 loop reads CASSQEVGSGRNEQYF. The DNA for the CDR3 is TGTGCCAGTAGCCAAGAGGTGGGTAGCGGGAGGAATGAGCAGTACTTC.

This clonotype has more than one count but fewer than ten. The rearrangement uses TRBV29-1 and TRBJ2-1; possibly TRBD2 for D (6 bases). Trimming left V 2 bases short and J 7 bases short, with 12 bases between. The CDR3 covers 13 residues. Per germline, CDR1 SQVTM and CDR2 ANQGSEA. CDR3 nucleotides: TGCAGCGTTGAACTGGTCGGAGGGAATGAGCAGTTCTTC. Residues: CSVELVGGNEQFF.

The chain carries TRBV20-1 and TRBJ2-3; D is unresolved. From germline, CDR1 is DFQATT and CDR2 SNEGSKA (reference sequence). V shed 1 base and J shed 4 bases, with 6 bases lying between them. This CDR3 spans 12 amino acids. The CDR3 nucleotides read TGCAGTGCTAGAGTAGGGCCAGATACGCAGTATTTT. The encoded protein is CSARVGPDTQYF.

This clonotype was picked up a small number of times. CDR3 sequence (DNA): TGCAGTGCTGGCAAAACAGGGTTTGGGGACACCGGGGAGCTGTTTTTT. It encodes CSAGKTGFGDTGELFF. The rearrangement uses TRBV20-1 and TRBJ2-2; a possible D gene is TRBD1 (6 bases). This CDR3 spans 16 amino acids. The V end lost 5 bases, the J end lost 3 bases, and 19 bases lay between the germline ends. CDR1 DFQATT and CDR2 SNEGSKA come from the germline V gene (reference sequence).

This chain connects TRBV6-5 to TRBJ1-6; the D is unclear. V was shortened by 5 bases and J by 4 bases, with 15 bases between the two germline ends. The CDR3 totals 16 residues. Looked up from germline, CDR1 is MNHEY and CDR2 is SVGAGI. The CDR3 is CASSPLEGQYNSPLHF. The DNA for the CDR3 is TGTGCCAGCAGTCCCCTAGAAGGTCAATATAATTCACCCCTCCACTTT.

About this clonotype: The junction and the germline gene differ at one end; a read error may be behind it. The J gene is TRBJ1-6, the V gene TRBV5-6; possibly TRBD1 for D (5 bases). Germline V lookup: CDR1 SGHDT, CDR2 YYEEEE. CDR3 size: 16 residues. CDR3 sequence reads: CASSFPTDHYNSPPHF. The CDR3 DNA sequence: TGTGCCAGCAGCTTCCCGACAGACCATTATAATTCGCCCCCCCACTTT.

The chain joins TRBV12-3 or TRBV12-4 to TRBJ1-2; weak D call: TRBD1 (6 bases). There are 13 residues in the CDR3. The ends were cut back, 5 bases at V and 8 bases at J, with 15 bases in the middle. Written as DNA, the CDR3 is TGTGCCAGCAGTCAGGGGCGTTTGGGAGGCTACACCTTC. It is translated as CASSQGRLGGYTF.